These 9 T cell receptor beta chains were sequenced from one sample in a study of blood T cell repertoires in COVID-19. Profiled with immunoSEQ multiplex PCR; TCRdb holds only in-frame clones, not every one. This sample yields approximately 330,000 clones, of which roughly 87% are seen a single time; more than 7.5% belongs to the top ten. The sample comprised peripheral blood. Receptors were obtained from a man younger than 40 with COVID-19, enrolled during active disease.

The rearrangement links TRBV6-4 to TRBJ2-1; possible D gene TRBD2, 5 bases. The CDR3 covers 13 residues. V lost 5 bases to trimming and J lost 5 bases, with 10 bases between them. Germline CDR1 reads MRHNA; CDR2 reads SNTAGT. CDR3 sequence: CASSPREHNEQFF. DNA for the CDR3: TGTGCCAGCAGTCCCCGGGAACACAATGAGCAGTTCTTC.

V usage is TRBV5-1 and J usage is TRBJ2-3, with TRBD2 identical over 8 bases. The CDR3 spans 14 residues. Germline CDR1 SGHRS, CDR2 YFSETQ. Trimming cost V 4 bases and J 1 base; bases outside gene matches: 2. The CDR3 loop reads CASSLGLGTDTQYF. The CDR3 coding sequence is TGCGCCAGCAGCCTGGGACTAGGCACAGATACGCAGTATTTT.

The chain recombines TRBV6-1 with TRBJ2-1, with 12 positions matching TRBD2. This CDR3 contains 15 residues. V shed 4 bases and J 2 bases; nucleotides not matched to a gene: 0. Germline CDR1 reads MNHNS; CDR2 reads SASEGT. CDR3 sequence (DNA): TGTGCCAGCAGTGGGACTAGCGGGACCTACAATGAGCAGTTCTTC. Protein: CASSGTSGTYNEQFF.

V and J are TRBV11-2 and TRBJ2-7, with D perhaps TRBD2 (7 bases). The germline V gene encodes CDR1 SGHAT and CDR2 FQNNGV. CDR3 size: 14 residues. Trimming removed 5 bases at V and 6 bases at J, with 17 bases between. CDR3 sequence (DNA): TGTGCCAGCAGCGGGGTCGGGGGGCGAGGCGAGCAGTACTTC. Translated: CASSGVGGRGEQYF.

The V and J genes are TRBV5-6 and TRBJ1-1, with 10 bases aligning to TRBD1. V lost 4 bases to trimming and J lost 0 bases; unmatched junction nucleotides: 3. The CDR3 totals 15 residues. Germline loops: CDR1 SGHDT, CDR2 YYEEEE. The CDR3: CASSHGQGVNTEAFF. CDR3 in DNA: TGTGCCAGCAGCCATGGACAGGGGGTGAACACTGAAGCTTTCTTT.

Details on this clone: The germline gene is not matched at one end of the junction; a read error may be the cause. This chain links TRBV27 with TRBJ2-2; a possible D gene is TRBD1 (6 bases). There are 17 residues in the CDR3. Germline lookup yields CDR1 MNHEY and CDR2 SMNVEV (reference sequence). CDR3 DNA sequence: TGTGCCAGCAGCCCGGACAGCTTCCCTCGACCCACCCGGGAGCTGTTTTTT. Protein: CASSPDSFPRPTRELFF.

The CDR3 here is CAISEGAGNYGYTF. CDR3 coding DNA: TGTGCCATCAGTGAGGGGGCAGGTAACTATGGCTACACCTTC. This sequence joins TRBV10-3 and TRBJ1-2, with D possibly being TRBD1 (5 bases). The germline V and J ends were trimmed by 2 bases and 1 base, with 8 bases remaining between them. The CDR3 contains 14 residues. Germline assignment: CDR1 ENHRY and CDR2 SYGVKD.

The chain couples TRBV7-8 to TRBJ2-7, with 7 bases that match TRBD2. Germline-derived CDR1 and CDR2 are SGHVS and FQNEAQ. The J segment lost 9 bases and the V segment lost 2 bases, leaving 19 bases of the junction unmatched. This CDR3 is 17 amino acids long. The CDR3 bases are TGTGCCAGCAGCTTATACCCCCCAAAGGGAAGCGGGGTGCGGCAGTACTTC. Its protein is CASSLYPPKGSGVRQYF. Combining the CDR3 with reference TRBV7-8 and TRBJ2-7 gives the whole variable domain GAGVSQSPRYKVAKRGQDVALRCDPISGHVSLFWYQQALGQGPEFLTYFQNEAQLDKSGLPSDRFFAERPEGSVSTLKIQRTQQEDSAVYLCASSLYPPKGSGVRQYFGPGTRLTVT.

The chain employs TRBV2 and TRBJ2-1; TRBD2 matches 13 bases. Germline CDR1 SNHLY, CDR2 FYNNEI. The CDR3 totals 15 residues. After removal of 5 bases from V and 9 bases from J, the junction contained 7 bases not matched to a gene. The CDR3 region has the DNA TGTGCCAGCAGTCTGGGACTAGCGGGGTCCGGTGAGCAGTTCTTC. This sequence encodes CASSLGLAGSGEQFF.